This T cell receptor (beta chain) was recovered during a study of CD8 T cells in ankylosing spondylitis. Study-wide results and caveats: The authors found the disease-linked clones to be CD8+ and relatively rare in peripheral blood. Disease-associated clones were reportedly significantly overrepresented in matched ankylosing spondylitis synovial fluid. Made up of under 10 highly homologous variants, a TCR beta motif appeared characteristic of ankylosing spondylitis blood.

V was pared by 6 bases and J by 0 bases, with 12 bases between. The CDR3 covers 16 residues. Quantitative 5'-RACE with molecular barcodes produced the TCR beta libraries. TCRdb recomputed calls from the 5' RACE reads with MiXCR, one row per CDR3 protein. Among approximately 500,000 distinct CDR3 sequences, 12% were seen once, and the ten largest hold under 7.5%. This clonotype has more than one count but fewer than ten. Its cognate antigen is unknown. Sequencing used blood, either unsorted or a sorted T cell fraction (not recorded which). The chain couples TRBV12-3 or TRBV12-4 to TRBJ1-6; D is uncertain. This receptor was obtained from a male donor with ankylosing spondylitis. CDR3 in amino acids: CASSYGPISYNSPLHF. The CDR3 DNA sequence: TGTGCCAGCAGCTACGGGCCCATCTCCTATAATTCACCCCTCCACTTT.